This T cell receptor beta chain is drawn from a study of OX40 agonist ivuxolimab in advanced cancers. Whole-study context: Partial response was recorded in three patients: one hepatocellular carcinoma and two cutaneous melanoma cases.

Only in-frame clones appear in the TCRdb table, and some are missing; sequencing was by immunoSEQ multiplex PCR. The sample includes tens of thousands of clones, 80% of them seen just once. V shed 2 bases, J shed 3 bases, and the junction held 7 bases outside the gene matches. CDR3 length equals 17 residues. CDR1 and CDR2 (germline): MDHEN, SYDVKM. The genes are TRBV28 and TRBJ2-1; 10 nucleotides align to TRBD1. This TCR was sampled from an adult with an advanced solid tumor such as melanoma, head and neck, liver or kidney cancer. Material: CD4+ or CD8+ T cells sorted from blood, obtained in a trial of the OX40 agonist ivuxolimab. The CDR3 DNA reads as TGTGCCAGCAGTTTAGTAGAGGGACAGGGGAACTACAATGAGCAGTTCTTC. It specifies CASSLVEGQGNYNEQFF.